The entry that follows covers one T cell receptor (beta chain) sequence. The data originate from a study of T cell changes during pregnancy in multiple sclerosis. Trimming took 6 bases from V and 8 from J, leaving 13 bases between them. Germline V CDR1 and CDR2: MNHEY, SVGAGI. The CDR3 totals 12 residues. Method: immunoSEQ multiplex PCR; TCRdb's copy keeps in-frame clones and lacks some. The table records around 19,000 clones, around 90% of them present only once. The sequence derives from a female donor in good health, enrolled as a control in a pregnancy study. This chain joins TRBV6-5 and TRBJ2-5; D unresolved. The source material was CD8+ T cells from peripheral blood mononuclear cells, sampled after pregnancy. The CDR3 loop is CASRGSQSTQYF. The DNA for the CDR3 is TGTGCCAGCAGGGGCAGTCAGTCAACCCAGTACTTC.